The rows below give T cell receptor beta chains drawn from one sample of a study of OX40 agonist ivuxolimab in advanced cancers. Sequenced by immunoSEQ multiplex PCR; TCRdb stores in-frame clones only, minus some. The sample comprises roughly 62,000 clones, more than 75% of which are singletons, and about 5.1% rests with the top ten. The source was CD4+ or CD8+ T cells sorted from blood, collected in a trial of the OX40 agonist ivuxolimab. Every receptor here comes from an adult with an advanced solid tumor such as melanoma, head and neck, liver or kidney cancer. CDR3s include the opening cysteine and the closing phenylalanine or tryptophan. The D gene is left open where the match is weak. A row's size may be missing; if present it is once, few, many or a size class.

clone size,J gene,D gene,V gene,CDR3 protein,CDR3 DNA
-,TRBJ2-2,-,TRBV7-2,CASTHLNTGELFF,TGTGCCAGCACCCACTTGAACACCGGGGAGCTGTTTTTT
-,TRBJ2-2,-,TRBV6-4,CASSRRPVTGELFF,TGTGCCAGCAGTAGGCGTCCGGTCACCGGGGAGCTGTTTTTT
-,TRBJ1-3,-,TRBV2,CASSESKRMVAGNTIYF,TGTGCCAGCAGTGAAAGTAAAAGGATGGTGGCTGGAAACACCATATATTTT
-,TRBJ2-1,TRBD1,TRBV28,CASSFPGGFEQFF,TGTGCCAGCAGTTTTCCAGGGGGTTTTGAGCAGTTCTTC
once,TRBJ1-4,TRBD1,TRBV4-2,CASSQKTGVEKLFF,TGTGCCAGCAGCCAAAAGACAGGGGTTGAAAAACTGTTTTTT
-,TRBJ1-5,-,TRBV5-4,CASSQGGYSNQPQHF,TGTGCCAGCAGCCAAGGCGGTTATAGCAATCAGCCCCAGCATTTT
-,TRBJ2-5,-,TRBV5-4,CASSPDMGWQETQYF,TGTGCCAGCAGCCCCGATATGGGGTGGCAAGAGACCCAGTACTTC
-,TRBJ2-4,TRBD1,TRBV11-2,CASSSGWDRKNIQYF,TGTGCCAGCAGCTCAGGCTGGGACAGGAAAAACATTCAGTACTTC
-,TRBJ2-1,TRBD2,TRBV7-2,CASSSASGAYNEQFF,TGTGCCAGCAGCTCAGCTAGCGGGGCGTACAATGAGCAGTTCTTC
-,TRBJ2-7,TRBD2,TRBV5-8,CASSLVGLAGTYEQYF,TGTGCCAGCAGCTTGGTAGGACTAGCGGGGACTTACGAGCAGTACTTC
-,TRBJ2-5,TRBD1,TRBV25-1,CASSDSHAGTGFQETQYF,TGTGCCAGCAGTGACTCCCACGCCGGGACAGGATTTCAAGAGACCCAGTACTTC
-,TRBJ2-1,-,TRBV11-2,CASSQGNLRGEQFF,TGTGCCAGCAGCCAAGGGAACTTACGTGGTGAGCAGTTCTTC
-,TRBJ2-5,TRBD2,TRBV10-3,CAISDSTSGQETQYF,TGTGCCATCAGTGACTCGACTAGCGGACAAGAGACCCAGTACTTC
-,TRBJ2-2,-,TRBV28,CASSYRGPGELFF,TGTGCCAGCTCTTACCGGGGGCCCGGGGAGCTGTTTTTT